This T cell receptor (beta chain) was found in a study of cytomegalovirus exposure and HLA in healthy donors. Whole-study findings and limits: Sequencing depth roughly uniform across donors was assumed in presence/absence analyses. TCR beta V- and J-gene trimming was later associated with a missense DCLRE1C variant. A later analysis reportedly found fewer N-insertions in an Asian-associated ancestry cluster than the roughly 670-donor mean. Later, an analysis showed that TCR beta chains associated with HLA were more clonally expanded than others that were equally common.

On this clone itself: What it recognizes is unknown.

60 Vbeta and 13 Jbeta primers were used in PCR. Profiled with immunoSEQ multiplex PCR; TCRdb holds only in-frame clones, not every one. The top ten hold about 1.8% of the sample, which has approximately 130,000 clones, about four fifths seen once. Germline V gene data show CDR1 as SGHDT and CDR2 as YYEEEE. With 4 bases clipped from V and 6 bases from J, the junction kept 7 bases outside the gene matches. This CDR3 region has 14 residues. The rearrangement links TRBV5-6 to TRBJ2-7, with 10 bases matching TRBD1. The receptor comes from a man younger than 35 in good health and CMV-seronegative. Material for sequencing was PBMCs. CDR3 bases: TGTGCCAGCAGCACCGGGACAGGGGCCTCCGAGCAGTACTTC. This gives the protein CASSTGTGASEQYF. Filled out from reference TRBV5-6 and TRBJ2-7, the complete variable domain reads DAGVTQSPTHLIKTRGQQVTLRCSPKSGHDTVSWYQQALGQGPQFIFQYYEEEERQRGNFPDRFSGHQFPNYSSELNVNALLLGDSALYLCASSTGTGASEQYFGPGTRLTVT.